These 19 T cell receptor beta chains came from one sample sequenced in a study of type 1 regulatory T cells. TCRdb recomputed calls from the reads with MiXCR, one row per CDR3 protein. The sample lists approximately 97,000 distinct CDR3 sequences, 31% seen once, with around 2.3% in the top ten. The sequencing sample was made of CD4+ T cells, either the whole sample or a sorted fraction (not recorded which). Receptors were obtained from a human donor in good health.

This clonotype was observed a handful of times. The V and J genes are TRBV12-3 or TRBV12-4 and TRBJ1-2; D is unclear. V was clipped by 4 bases and J by 2 bases, with 14 bases between them. This CDR3 spans 15 amino acids. CDR3 protein: CASSSTGLRNYGYTF. For the CDR3, the DNA is TGTGCCAGCAGTTCAACTGGACTGAGAAACTATGGCTACACCTTC.

The chain links TRBV6-1 to TRBJ1-5, with D possibly matching TRBD1 (5 bases). CDR3 length: 15 amino acids. Per germline, CDR1 MNHNS and CDR2 SASEGT. V lost 6 bases and J lost 0, with 12 bases in between. CDR3 coding DNA: TGTGCCAGCAGAGAAACAGGACGTAGCAATCAGCCCCAGCATTTT. Protein product: CASRETGRSNQPQHF.

V is TRBV29-1 and J is TRBJ2-7; weak D call: TRBD2 (5 bases). This CDR3 is built from 15 residues. The V end was cut by 7 bases, the J end by 0 bases, with 19 bases between. Germline CDR1 is SQVTM and CDR2 is ANQGSEA. In DNA form, the CDR3 reads TGCAGCGCCAGCCCAAGGAGCGGAACCTCCTACGAGCAGTACTTC. Protein: CSASPRSGTSYEQYF.

In DNA form, the CDR3 reads TGCGCCAGCAGCTCCGGGACAGGGGGTTCTAGCACAGATACGCAGTATTTT. Translated: CASSSGTGGSSTDTQYF. V and J are TRBV5-1 and TRBJ2-3; 11 nucleotides match TRBD1. Germline CDR1 reads SGHRS; CDR2 reads YFSETQ. This CDR3 contains 17 residues. V gave up 3 bases and J gave up 0 bases; unmatched junction bases: 6.

The V call is TRBV6-2 or TRBV6-3, the J call TRBJ2-7, with 10 positions matching TRBD1. CDR3 length equals 15 residues. The germline V gene encodes CDR1 MNHEY and CDR2 SVGEGT. Trimming took 8 bases from V and 8 from J; bases not matched to a gene: 15. Here the CDR3 DNA reads TGTGCCAGCTTCCACTCCGGGACAGGGGCTTACAAGCAGTACTTC. Encoded protein: CASFHSGTGAYKQYF.

The chain is built from TRBV20-1 and TRBJ1-2; D might be TRBD1 (6 bases). The germline V gene has CDR1 DFQATT and CDR2 SNEGSKA (reference sequence). Trimming pared 5 bases from V and 4 bases from J, leaving 14 bases between. This CDR3 contains 13 residues. CDR3 residues: CSAPRQDSYGYTF. CDR3 sequence (DNA): TGCAGTGCTCCCCGACAGGACTCCTATGGCTACACCTTC.

This sequence joins TRBV5-5 and TRBJ2-5; TRBD1 matches 11 bases. V gave up 7 bases and J gave up 6 bases; unmatched junction bases: 5. From germline, CDR1 is SGHKS and CDR2 YYEKEE (reference sequence). The CDR3 consists of 13 residues. The CDR3 bases are TGTGCCAGCGGCTGGACAGGGGGCAAGACCCAGTACTTC. Protein product: CASGWTGGKTQYF.

This clonotype showed up just a few times. As DNA, the CDR3 is TGTGCCAGCAGCTTAGCTTGGGGGGCCAAAAACATTCAGTACTTC. Its protein is CASSLAWGAKNIQYF. This sequence joins TRBV7-2 and TRBJ2-4; either TRBD1 or TRBD2 may supply D (5 bases each). The CDR3 is 15 amino acids. Germline loops: CDR1 SGHTA, CDR2 FQGNSA. Trimming shortened V by 0 bases and J by 1 base, and 7 bases separated the two germline ends.

The rearrangement uses TRBV27 and TRBJ2-1; D possibly corresponds to TRBD1 (5 bases). The germline CDR1 and CDR2 sequences are MNHEY and SMNVEV (reference sequence). With 3 bases removed from V and 5 bases from J, the gap between germline ends came to 11 bases. The CDR3 is made up of 14 amino acids. The CDR3 sequence is CASSFLDRNNEQFF. DNA of the CDR3: TGTGCCAGCAGTTTCCTCGACAGAAACAATGAGCAGTTCTTC.

The rearrangement links TRBV7-2 to TRBJ2-7, with 9 nucleotides matching TRBD2. The CDR3 totals 16 residues. CDR1 and CDR2 from the germline V gene are SGHTA and FQGNSA. The junction had 8 bases not matched to a gene; V was cut back by 4 bases and J by 1 base. CDR3 DNA sequence: TGTGCCAGCAGCTACCGCGGACTAGCGAGTTCCTACGAGCAGTACTTC. Its protein is CASSYRGLASSYEQYF.

The sample holds a few counts of this clonotype. The rearrangement joins TRBV7-9 to TRBJ1-5; D is unresolved. This CDR3 has 11 residues. Trimming left V 3 bases short and J 9 bases short, with 6 bases between. Germline V gene data show CDR1 as SEHNR and CDR2 as FQNEAQ (reference sequence). Here the CDR3 DNA reads TGTGCCAGCAGCTTTATGGGGCCCCAGCATTTT. This codes for CASSFMGPQHF.

The J gene is TRBJ2-6, the V gene TRBV4-1, with TRBD2 as a possible D gene (6 bases). CDR1 is MGHRA, CDR2 YSYEKL, per germline. V lost 3 bases, J lost 0 bases, and 15 bases lay in between. The CDR3 length is 18 residues. The CDR3 DNA sequence: TGCGCCAGCAGCCACAAAGATTCCGGGAGCTCTGGGGCCAACGTCCTGACTTTC. It specifies CASSHKDSGSSGANVLTF.

This clonotype was detected only a few times. This chain uses TRBV7-2 with TRBJ2-7; no clear D gene. Trimming removed 4 bases from V and 5 bases from J, with 6 bases in between. This CDR3 contains 11 residues. Germline V gene lookup returns CDR1 SGHTA and CDR2 FQGNSA. The CDR3 reads CASSSANEQYF. The CDR3 nucleotides are TGTGCCAGCAGCTCCGCCAACGAGCAGTACTTC.

J is TRBJ2-3 and V is TRBV7-2; 14 nucleotides match TRBD2. The junction had 7 bases not matched to a gene; V was cut back by 4 bases and J by 4 bases. CDR1 is SGHTA, CDR2 FQGNSA, per germline. This CDR3 spans 17 amino acids. Here the CDR3 DNA reads TGTGCCAGCAGCTCCGGGACTAGCGGGAGAAGTGCAGATACGCAGTATTTT. Its translation is CASSSGTSGRSADTQYF.

A few counts support this clonotype. V usage is TRBV6-2 or TRBV6-3 and J usage is TRBJ2-1; D is possibly TRBD1 (8 bases). The CDR3 loop spans 15 amino acids. With 2 bases removed from V and 8 bases from J, the gap between germline ends came to 16 bases. The germline CDR1 and CDR2 sequences are MNHEY and SVGEGT. CDR3 region: CASSYPGQGGYEQFF. In DNA form, the CDR3 reads TGTGCCAGCAGTTACCCCGGACAGGGAGGGTATGAGCAGTTCTTC.

The chain links TRBV20-1 to TRBJ1-3; no clear D gene. The CDR3 contains 13 residues. Germline assignment: CDR1 DFQATT and CDR2 SNEGSKA (reference sequence). Trimming stripped 3 bases from V and 8 bases from J, with 14 bases between. The CDR3 coding sequence is TGCAGTGCTAGCGTCGGGCCTGGGGACACCATATATTTT. Translating it yields CSASVGPGDTIYF.

This clonotype was seen more than once but under ten times. The rearrangement uses TRBV20-1 and TRBJ2-1; D uncertain. V lost 4 bases to trimming and J lost 7 bases, with 11 bases between them. Germline CDR1 and CDR2: DFQATT and SNEGSKA (reference sequence). CDR3 length: 12 residues. CDR3 protein: CSANGPWNEQFF. The DNA for the CDR3 is TGCAGTGCTAACGGACCATGGAATGAGCAGTTCTTC.

This clonotype was observed a handful of times. This sequence joins TRBV7-2 and TRBJ2-5; D is ambiguous. The CDR3 extends over 12 amino acids. V was clipped by 5 bases and J by 2 bases, with 6 bases between them. In germline, CDR1 is SGHTA, CDR2 FQGNSA. The chain's CDR3 is CASSAQQETQYF. CDR3 DNA: TGTGCCAGCAGCGCGCAACAAGAGACCCAGTACTTC.

This chain uses TRBV20-1 with TRBJ2-3, with no clear D. Per the germline V gene, CDR1 is DFQATT and CDR2 is SNEGSKA (reference sequence). This CDR3 has 13 residues. V was cut by 7 bases and J by 2 bases, with 13 bases left in between. Written as DNA, the CDR3 is TGCAGTGTTGTCTACCGCCTCACAGATACGCAGTATTTT. This gives the protein CSVVYRLTDTQYF.